Each of the 13 T cell receptor beta chains below was sequenced from the same sample in a study of T cell responses to AZD1222 COVID-19 vaccine. Profiled with immunoSEQ multiplex PCR; TCRdb holds only in-frame clones, not every one. In the table there are fewer than 100,000 clones, roughly 84% of which are singletons. Sequencing used peripheral blood, obtained on day 0 of AZD1222 vaccination. These receptor sequences come from an adult in good health.

The chain uses TRBV7-9 and TRBJ2-5, with TRBD2 matching 12 bases. Trimming took 6 bases from V and 2 from J; bases not matched to a gene: 4. Germline lookup yields CDR1 SEHNR and CDR2 FQNEAQ (reference sequence). This CDR3 has 15 amino acids. CDR3 loop: CASSSLAGGQETQYF. CDR3 nucleotides: TGTGCCAGCAGTTCTCTAGCGGGGGGGCAAGAGACCCAGTACTTC.

This clone was recorded once. The CDR3 sequence is CASSSTLGRDTEAFF. Written as DNA, the CDR3 is TGTGCCAGCTCATCTACGCTAGGGAGAGACACTGAAGCTTTCTTT. This sequence joins TRBV18 and TRBJ1-1; D remains unclear. The ends were cut back, 5 bases at V and 3 bases at J, with 16 bases in the middle. Germline CDR1 reads KGHSH; CDR2 reads LQKENI. CDR3 size: 15 residues.

The genes are TRBV27 and TRBJ1-4, with D possibly matching TRBD1 (6 bases). Trimming took off 6 bases at V and 4 bases at J, with 6 bases between the two ends. Germline V lookup: CDR1 MNHEY, CDR2 SMNVEV (reference sequence). This CDR3 comprises 12 residues. DNA for the CDR3: TGTGCCAGCAGACAGGGTAATGAAAAACTGTTTTTT. Translated: CASRQGNEKLFF.

The gene calls are TRBV5-6 and TRBJ1-1; the match to TRBD1 covers 7 bases. Germline CDR1 SGHDT, CDR2 YYEEEE. Unmatched junction bases numbered 6, after V lost 6 bases and J lost 1 base. The CDR3 has 14 residues. CDR3 sequence (DNA): TGTGCCAGCACCGGGGGGACAGCGAACACTGAAGCTTTCTTT. It yields the protein CASTGGTANTEAFF. The full variable domain, in which reference TRBV5-6 and TRBJ1-1 provide the parts outside the CDR3, is DAGVTQSPTHLIKTRGQQVTLRCSPKSGHDTVSWYQQALGQGPQFIFQYYEEEERQRGNFPDRFSGHQFPNYSSELNVNALLLGDSALYLCASTGGTANTEAFFGQGTRLTVV.

The CDR3 reads CASSPQGGEQYF. The CDR3 DNA sequence: TGTGCCAGCAGTCCCCAGGGTGGCGAGCAGTACTTC. The chain recombines TRBV12-3 or TRBV12-4 with TRBJ2-7; perhaps TRBD1 as D (5 bases). CDR3 length: 12 residues. Trimming left V 5 bases short and J 6 bases short, with 11 bases between.

This clone appeared once. The genes are TRBV5-1 and TRBJ2-7; weak D call: TRBD2 (5 bases). The CDR3 totals 15 residues. From germline, CDR1 is SGHRS and CDR2 YFSETQ. V was shortened by 0 bases and J by 3 bases, with 13 bases between the two germline ends. The CDR3 sequence is CASSLVVGEFYEQYF. The DNA for the CDR3 is TGCGCCAGCAGCTTGGTGGTCGGGGAGTTCTACGAGCAGTACTTC.

The genes are TRBV4-1 and TRBJ1-6, with D uncertain. This CDR3 has 15 amino acids. Germline V lookup: CDR1 MGHRA, CDR2 YSYEKL. V gave up 4 bases and J gave up 5 bases, with 12 bases separating them. DNA for the CDR3: TGCGCCAGCAGCCTCAGGATCAACAATAATTCACCCCTCCACTTT. Translated: CASSLRINNNSPLHF.

A remark on this clone: At one of its ends the junction is not consistent with the germline gene, which may arise from a read error. This CDR3 is also generated by other DNA sequences in the sample. The gene calls are TRBV4-3 and TRBJ2-7; 8 positions agree with TRBD1. The CDR3 totals 20 residues. The V gene's germline CDR1 is LGHNA and CDR2 YSLEER. In nucleotides, the CDR3 is TGCGCCAGCAGTCAAGGCCCCAGGACAGGGAAATCCCTTGGCTCCTACGAGCAGTACTTC. It translates to CASSQGPRTGKSLGSYEQYF.

This clone came up a few times. This rearrangement joins TRBV7-2 to TRBJ1-2, with 12 bases that match TRBD1. The CDR3 has 17 amino acids. From germline, CDR1 is SGHTA and CDR2 FQGNSA. The junction had 6 bases not matched to a gene; V was cut back by 2 bases and J by 2 bases. The CDR3 here is CASSLFSGTGGNYGYTF. In DNA form, the CDR3 reads TGTGCCAGCAGCTTATTTTCTGGGACAGGGGGCAACTATGGCTACACCTTC.

The V and J genes are TRBV25-1 and TRBJ2-1; the D gene is possibly TRBD2 (5 bases). The length of the CDR3 is 15 residues. The V and J ends lost 3 bases and 6 bases respectively, with 15 bases between them. The germline CDR1 and CDR2 sequences are MGHDK and SYGVNS. The CDR3 sequence is CASSDLSGIFNEQFF. DNA for the CDR3: TGTGCCAGCAGTGACCTGTCGGGAATCTTCAATGAGCAGTTCTTC.

The V and J genes are TRBV7-2 and TRBJ1-2, with D possibly TRBD1 on 6 matching bases. The V and J ends lost 6 bases and 8 bases respectively, with 16 bases between them. The CDR3 runs 13 residues. The germline V gene encodes CDR1 SGHTA and CDR2 FQGNSA. CDR3 region: CASRDQLTGGYTF. DNA of the CDR3: TGTGCCAGCAGGGATCAATTGACAGGCGGCTACACCTTC.

The chain carries TRBV28 and TRBJ2-2; D gene uncertain. Trimming took 6 bases from V and 1 from J, leaving 15 bases between them. CDR1 MDHEN and CDR2 SYDVKM come from the germline V gene. CDR3 length: 16 amino acids. DNA of the CDR3: TGTGCCAGCAGCTCCCCCAGGTCTTTGAACACCGGGGAGCTGTTTTTT. Translated, it gives CASSSPRSLNTGELFF.

Here the CDR3 DNA reads TGTGCCAGCAGCTTTTCCCGACTGGGGCAGCCCCAGCATTTT. The encoded protein is CASSFSRLGQPQHF. The chain carries TRBV5-8 and TRBJ1-5; D is uncertain. The CDR3 totals 14 residues. With 2 bases removed from V and 7 bases from J, the gap between germline ends came to 13 bases. CDR1 and CDR2 from the germline V gene are SGHTS and YDEGEE. The full variable domain, in which reference TRBV5-8 and TRBJ1-5 provide the parts outside the CDR3, is EAGVTQSPTHLIKTRGQQATLRCSPISGHTSVYWYQQALGLGLQFLLWYDEGEERNRGNFPPRFSGRQFPNYSSELNVNALELEDSALYLCASSFSRLGQPQHFGDGTRLSIL.